These T cell receptor beta chains were read from a single sample in a study of T-cell reconstitution after alpha-beta-depleted transplantation in children. TCRdb re-analysed the PCR reads in MiXCR, keeping a single row per CDR3 protein. The repertoire has 450,000 to 600,000 distinct CDR3 sequences, around 13% of them found once; the top ten carry 2% to 2.5%. The sample consisted of PBMCs, mostly from graft donor cells, taken 360 days after TCRalphabeta/CD19-depleted stem cell transplant. All receptors derive from a male patient aged 10 to 17 who had a stem cell transplant for acute myeloid leukemia, so the T cells may come from the graft donor. The CDR3 runs from the conserved cysteine through the conserved F or W. Fields, in order: J gene, D gene, clone size, V gene, CDR3 protein, CDR3 DNA. A D gene is named only where the DNA matches it firmly. Size values are once, few and many counts, or a class for expanded clones, and some rows have none.

TRBJ2-7 | TRBD2 | - | TRBV12-3/TRBV12-4 | CASSFLLAGGEQYF | TGTGCCAGCAGTTTTTTACTAGCGGGAGGTGAGCAGTACTTC
TRBJ1-5 | TRBD1 | few | TRBV24-1 | CATSDTRDSSSNQPQHF | TGTGCCACCAGTGATACCCGGGACAGTTCTAGCAATCAGCCCCAGCATTTT
TRBJ2-7 | - | once | TRBV30 | CAWKTFEEQYF | TGTGCCTGGAAGACTTTTGAGGAGCAGTACTTC
TRBJ2-3 | - | - | TRBV28 | CASRKQDYTQYF | TGTGCCAGCAGGAAACAGGACTATACGCAGTATTTT
TRBJ2-2 | - | few | TRBV5-6 | CASSSGRGPDTGELFF | TGTGCCAGCAGCTCGGGACGGGGCCCCGACACCGGGGAGCTGTTTTTT
TRBJ2-3 | - | few | TRBV9 | CASSKGGFDTQYF | TGTGCCAGCAGCAAAGGGGGGTTCGATACGCAGTATTTT
TRBJ2-7 | TRBD2 | many | TRBV7-2 | CASSFKTSGRGVYEQYF | TGTGCCAGCAGCTTTAAGACTAGCGGGAGGGGGGTCTACGAGCAGTACTTC
TRBJ2-2 | - | - | TRBV20-1 | CSARDQGGRNTGELFF | TGCAGTGCTAGAGATCAGGGGGGGAGGAACACCGGGGAGCTGTTTTTT
TRBJ2-1 | TRBD2 | few | TRBV20-1 | CSAPFSGRLYNEQFF | TGCAGTGCTCCCTTTAGCGGGAGGCTATACAATGAGCAGTTCTTC
TRBJ2-1 | TRBD1 | once | TRBV20-1 | CSAARTGRNEQFF | TGCAGTGCTGCTCGGACAGGGCGAAATGAGCAGTTCTTC
TRBJ1-1 | - | few | TRBV6-5 | CASSHPGAGAFF | TGTGCCAGCAGCCATCCGGGAGCAGGGGCTTTCTTT
TRBJ2-3 | - | few | TRBV27 | CASSSGPYPDTQYF | TGTGCCAGCAGTTCGGGTCCTTATCCAGATACGCAGTATTTT
TRBJ2-3 | TRBD2 | - | TRBV15 | CATSRDVAGVGDTQYF | TGTGCCACCAGCAGAGATGTAGCGGGAGTGGGGGATACGCAGTATTTT
TRBJ2-7 | TRBD1 | - | TRBV29-1 | CSVRTGGRYEQYF | TGCAGCGTTCGTACAGGGGGACGCTACGAGCAGTACTTC
TRBJ2-7 | TRBD1 | - | TRBV6-1 | CASSETGQGRMGPYEQYF | TGTGCCAGCAGCGAGACGGGACAGGGTAGGATGGGCCCCTACGAGCAGTACTTC
TRBJ2-1 | TRBD1 | - | TRBV6-5 | CASSSERGTGKNEQFF | TGTGCCAGCAGTTCCGAACGTGGGACAGGGAAAAATGAGCAGTTCTTC
TRBJ1-5 | TRBD1 | once | TRBV5-4 | CASSSKPGQGTYSNQPQHF | TGTGCCAGCAGCTCCAAACCGGGACAGGGAACTTATAGCAATCAGCCCCAGCATTTT
TRBJ2-7 | - | few | TRBV20-1 | CSAREPPVGSYEQYF | TGCAGTGCTAGAGAGCCCCCGGTCGGTTCCTACGAGCAGTACTTC
TRBJ2-7 | TRBD1 | - | TRBV6-5 | CASSYGVGTGGVEQYF | TGTGCCAGCAGTTACGGTGTAGGGACAGGGGGCGTAGAGCAGTACTTC
TRBJ2-2 | - | many | TRBV28 | CASRMTDLATGELFF | TGTGCCAGCAGGATGACAGACCTGGCAACCGGGGAGCTGTTTTTT
TRBJ2-7 | - | few | TRBV29-1 | CSVEGEGGRYEQYF | TGCAGCGTTGAAGGAGAAGGGGGAAGGTACGAGCAGTACTTC
TRBJ2-3 | TRBD1 | many | TRBV7-6 | CASSLWTGGSPDTQYF | TGTGCCAGCAGCTTATGGACAGGGGGCAGCCCAGATACGCAGTATTTT
TRBJ2-2 | TRBD2 | many | TRBV4-3 | CASSQGASGGPGTGELFF | TGCGCCAGCAGCCAAGGGGCTAGCGGGGGCCCCGGCACCGGGGAGCTGTTTTTT
TRBJ2-4 | TRBD2 | many | TRBV11-2 | CASSLGFGRGEKNIQYF | TGTGCCAGCAGCTTAGGTTTCGGGAGGGGAGAAAAAAACATTCAGTACTTC
TRBJ2-7 | - | few | TRBV28 | CASSLPPTDSYEQYF | TGTGCCAGCAGTTTACCCCCGACAGACTCCTACGAGCAGTACTTC
TRBJ2-1 | - | few | TRBV5-1 | CASRSRLSYNEQFF | TGCGCCAGCAGGTCGCGGCTCTCCTACAATGAGCAGTTCTTC
TRBJ2-7 | - | few | TRBV6-2/TRBV6-3 | CASRPLGGWFYEQYF | TGTGCCAGCAGACCACTCGGAGGGTGGTTTTACGAGCAGTACTTC
TRBJ2-7 | TRBD2 | - | TRBV29-1 | CSVGESASGTYEQYF | TGCAGCGTTGGCGAGAGTGCTAGCGGTACCTACGAGCAGTACTTC
TRBJ2-1 | - | - | TRBV20-1 | CSAPSYSYNEQFF | TGCAGTGCTCCGTCCTATTCCTACAATGAGCAGTTCTTC
TRBJ1-1 | - | few | TRBV27 | CASSSRMNTEAFF | TGTGCCAGCAGTTCGCGAATGAACACTGAAGCTTTCTTT
TRBJ2-6 | - | many | TRBV12-3/TRBV12-4 | CASSGSWGANVLTF | TGTGCCAGCAGTGGGAGTTGGGGGGCCAACGTCCTGACTTTC
TRBJ2-7 | TRBD2 | few | TRBV28 | CASSFPGGVPYEQYF | TGTGCCAGCAGTTTCCCGGGGGGGGTTCCCTACGAGCAGTACTTC
TRBJ2-3 | TRBD2 | many | TRBV29-1 | CSVSGTFTDTQYF | TGCAGCGTCAGCGGGACTTTCACAGATACGCAGTATTTT
TRBJ2-1 | TRBD1 | few | TRBV4-3 | CASSQGSRTGGSYNEQFF | TGCGCCAGCAGCCAAGGGTCCAGGACAGGGGGCTCGTACAATGAGCAGTTCTTC
TRBJ1-5 | - | few | TRBV6-2/TRBV6-3 | CASRMAGPNQPQHF | TGTGCCAGCAGGATGGCAGGGCCCAATCAGCCCCAGCATTTT
TRBJ2-2 | TRBD2 | - | TRBV7-6 | CASSLPGTSGSNKNTGELFF | TGTGCCAGCAGCTTACCCGGGACTAGCGGGAGTAATAAGAACACCGGGGAGCTGTTTTTT
TRBJ2-1 | TRBD2 | few | TRBV20-1 | CSAREALAGGFNEQFF | TGCAGTGCTAGGGAGGCATTAGCGGGAGGATTTAATGAGCAGTTCTTC
TRBJ2-1 | - | - | TRBV7-2 | CASSLGGAAGNEQFF | TGTGCCAGCAGCTTAGGCGGGGCCGCGGGAAATGAGCAGTTCTTC
TRBJ2-1 | TRBD2 | few | TRBV12-3/TRBV12-4 | CASSLNGGRSEFF | TGTGCCAGCAGTTTAAACGGCGGGAGGTCGGAGTTCTTC
TRBJ2-7 | TRBD2 | - | TRBV28 | CASRLAGGPLPYEQYF | TGTGCCAGTCGACTAGCGGGAGGACCATTACCCTACGAGCAGTACTTC
TRBJ1-1 | - | many | TRBV11-2 | CASSLEGEAFF | TGTGCCAGCAGCTTAGAAGGGGAAGCTTTCTTT
TRBJ1-6 | - | many | TRBV30 | CAWSSLMGSQNSPLHF | TGTGCCTGGAGTTCCCTCATGGGCAGTCAAAATTCACCCCTCCACTTT
TRBJ2-1 | TRBD2 | few | TRBV4-3 | CASSQEALAIYNEQFF | TGCGCCAGCAGCCAAGAGGCACTAGCGATCTACAATGAGCAGTTCTTC
TRBJ2-3 | - | few | TRBV7-9 | CASSFITDTQYF | TGTGCCAGCAGCTTCATCACAGATACGCAGTATTTT
TRBJ1-5 | - | few | TRBV27 | CASLTAGRKGNQPQHF | TGTGCCAGTCTAACGGCGGGGAGGAAAGGCAATCAGCCCCAGCATTTT
TRBJ2-7 | TRBD1 | few | TRBV9 | CASSPSGTDSYEQYF | TGTGCCAGCAGCCCCTCCGGGACAGATTCCTACGAGCAGTACTTC
TRBJ1-4 | TRBD1 | - | TRBV12-3/TRBV12-4 | CASRLPGQGNEKLFF | TGTGCCAGCAGGCTACCGGGACAGGGGAATGAAAAACTGTTTTTT
TRBJ1-5 | - | few | TRBV14 | CASSQVVGLTQPQHF | TGTGCCAGCAGCCAAGTGGTAGGACTGACGCAGCCCCAGCATTTT
TRBJ2-3 | TRBD2 | - | TRBV24-1 | CATSDFQREGTDTQYF | TGTGCCACCAGTGATTTCCAGCGGGAGGGCACAGATACGCAGTATTTT
TRBJ2-1 | TRBD2 | many | TRBV7-2 | CASSLGLAGGPFYNEQFF | TGTGCCAGCAGCCTGGGACTAGCGGGAGGGCCTTTCTACAATGAGCAGTTCTTC
TRBJ2-7 | - | - | TRBV20-1 | CSARSNLGRNTVYEQYF | TGCAGTGCTAGATCTAACTTGGGGCGGAATACCGTCTACGAGCAGTACTTC
TRBJ2-3 | TRBD2 | - | TRBV5-1 | CASSYLGLAAPTDTQYF | TGCGCCAGCAGCTACCTGGGACTAGCGGCCCCCACAGATACGCAGTATTTT
TRBJ2-1 | TRBD2 | many | TRBV7-7 | CASSPTLGLAFLRAYNEQFF | TGTGCTAGCAGCCCAACGCTGGGACTAGCTTTCTTAAGAGCCTACAATGAGCAGTTCTTC
TRBJ2-7 | TRBD2 | few | TRBV28 | CASTSGPSGFSYEQYF | TGTGCCAGCACCTCGGGGCCTAGCGGGTTTTCCTACGAGCAGTACTTC
TRBJ2-3 | TRBD2 | few | TRBV4-2 | CASSQTGTSGFTDTQYF | TGTGCCAGCAGCCAAACAGGGACTAGCGGATTCACAGATACGCAGTATTTT
TRBJ2-7 | - | - | TRBV11-1 | CASSQQGHEQYF | TGTGCCAGCAGTCAACAGGGCCACGAGCAGTACTTC
TRBJ2-3 | TRBD2 | - | TRBV20-1 | CSASHAGGVDTQYF | TGCAGTGCTTCGCACGCGGGAGGGGTAGATACGCAGTATTTT
TRBJ2-3 | TRBD2 | - | TRBV4-3 | CASSQDLLGLAGVRNTQYF | TGCGCCAGCAGCCAAGATCTCTTAGGGCTAGCGGGAGTGCGGAATACGCAGTATTTT